These T cell receptor beta chains were read from a single sample in a study of cytomegalovirus exposure and HLA in healthy donors. Data came from immunoSEQ multiplex PCR; TCRdb stores just in-frame clones and leaves some out. The data hold 190,000 or so clones, with around 82% observed a single time. The sequencing sample was made of PBMCs. The receptors come from a woman between 18 and 30 years old in good health and CMV-seropositive. CDR3s include the opening cysteine and the closing phenylalanine or tryptophan. Each record gives: V gene, J gene, D gene, clone size, CDR3 protein, CDR3 DNA. D genes are given only for firm matches. Size values are once, few and many counts, or a class for expanded clones, and some rows have none.

>TRBV7-9|TRBJ2-5|TRBD1|NA
CASILGTGNVETQYF
TGTGCCAGCATCCTCGGGACAGGGAATGTCGAGACCCAGTACTTC
>TRBV11-2|TRBJ1-5|TRBD1|NA
CASSQTGGNQPQHF
TGTGCCAGCAGCCAGACAGGGGGCAATCAGCCCCAGCATTTT
>TRBV6-6|TRBJ2-3|TRBD2|NA
CASRATSPNTDTQYF
TGTGCCAGCAGGGCGACTAGCCCGAACACAGATACGCAGTATTTT
>TRBV7-9|TRBJ1-1|NA|NA
CASNYNISTGNTEAFF
TGTGCCAGCAACTATAACATTTCTACAGGGAACACTGAAGCTTTCTTT
>TRBV5-4|TRBJ1-2|NA|few
CASSLTGSYGYTF
TGTGCCAGCAGCCTAACAGGGTCCTATGGCTACACCTTC
>TRBV28|TRBJ1-2|NA|NA
CASSNGGNYGYTF
TGTGCCAGCAGTAATGGGGGGAACTATGGCTACACCTTC
>TRBV5-4|TRBJ1-5|NA|NA
CASSPEGGPALQPQHF
TGTGCCAGCAGCCCTGAGGGGGGGCCAGCGCTCCAGCCCCAGCATTTT
>TRBV7-6|TRBJ1-3|NA|NA
CASSLGSGGPGNTIYF
TGTGCCAGCAGCTTAGGCTCTGGCGGTCCTGGAAACACCATATATTTT
>TRBV2|TRBJ1-3|TRBD1|NA
CASSHRDRAPFLSGNTIYF
TGTGCCAGCAGTCACCGGGACAGGGCTCCTTTTCTCTCTGGAAACACCATATATTTT
>TRBV4-2|TRBJ1-1|NA|NA
CASSHTLSRVTNTEAFF
TGTGCCAGCAGCCACACTCTATCCAGGGTGACGAACACTGAAGCTTTCTTT
>TRBV5-4|TRBJ2-7|NA|NA
CASSPGRPYEQYF
TGTGCCAGCAGCCCCGGCAGGCCCTACGAGCAGTACTTC
>TRBV7-6|TRBJ1-2|NA|few
CASSLAEDNYGYTF
TGTGCCAGCAGCTTAGCGGAGGATAACTATGGCTACACCTTC
>TRBV10-2|TRBJ1-2|TRBD1|NA
CAVEGTGEWGYTF
TGCGCCGTAGAAGGGACAGGGGAATGGGGCTACACCTTC
>TRBV5-1|TRBJ2-5|TRBD2|NA
CASSSLAGQETQYF
TGCGCCAGCAGCTCTCTAGCGGGCCAAGAGACCCAGTACTTC
>TRBV6-5|TRBJ1-2|NA|NA
CASSPVQAYGYTF
TGTGCCAGCAGCCCCGTCCAGGCCTATGGCTACACCTTC
>TRBV7-9|TRBJ2-7|NA|NA
CASSLRALEQYF
TGTGCCAGCAGCCTGAGGGCTTTGGAGCAGTACTTC
>TRBV9|TRBJ2-2|NA|NA
CASSVTAGELFF
TGTGCCAGCAGCGTAACGGCCGGGGAGCTGTTTTTT
>TRBV7-2|TRBJ1-2|NA|NA
CASSLPRAIVNYGYTF
TGTGCCAGCAGCTTGCCCCGCGCTATAGTTAACTATGGCTACACCTTC
>TRBV27|TRBJ1-2|TRBD1|few
CASSTQGASDGYTF
TGTGCCAGCAGTACACAGGGGGCGTCGGATGGCTACACCTTC
>TRBV2|TRBJ1-1|NA|few
CASRLGEETEAFF
TGTGCCAGCAGGCTCGGGGAGGAGACTGAAGCTTTCTTT
>TRBV5-4|TRBJ1-1|TRBD1|NA
CASSLDRISEAFF
TGTGCCAGCAGTCTGGACAGGATTTCTGAAGCTTTCTTT
>TRBV7-9|TRBJ1-2|NA|NA
CASSPGVGYTF
TGTGCCAGCAGCCCAGGGGTCGGCTACACCTTC
>TRBV27|TRBJ2-1|NA|NA
CASSLREPISYNEQFF
TGTGCCAGCAGTTTGAGGGAACCCATTTCCTACAATGAGCAGTTCTTC
>TRBV5-1|TRBJ2-1|NA|NA
CASSFRQANEQFF
TGCGCCAGCAGCTTCCGACAGGCCAATGAGCAGTTCTTC
>TRBV4-2|TRBJ2-7|NA|NA
CASSQEWGPANYEQYF
TGTGCCAGCAGCCAAGAGTGGGGGCCCGCTAACTACGAGCAGTACTTC
>TRBV19|TRBJ1-1|NA|NA
CASSARPGGSVLMNTEAFF
TGTGCCAGTAGTGCACGCCCGGGGGGCAGCGTCTTAATGAACACTGAAGCTTTCTTT
>TRBV5-1|TRBJ2-7|NA|NA
CASREFVGPGEQYF
TGCGCCAGCAGGGAGTTTGTGGGGCCGGGCGAGCAGTACTTC
>TRBV6-1|TRBJ1-1|NA|NA
CASSREEAFF
TGTGCCAGCAGCAGGGAAGAAGCTTTCTTT
>TRBV7-8|TRBJ1-2|TRBD1|NA
CASSFTGAGYTF
TGTGCCAGCAGCTTTACAGGGGCTGGCTACACCTTC
>TRBV2|TRBJ1-1|NA|NA
CASSVNPLQRRDTEAFF
TGTGCCAGCAGTGTAAACCCCCTCCAACGTCGGGACACTGAAGCTTTCTTT
>TRBV5-6|TRBJ1-4|NA|NA
CASSLGVGANEKLFF
TGTGCCAGCAGCTTGGGGGTAGGAGCGAATGAAAAACTGTTTTTT
>TRBV6-1|TRBJ1-2|TRBD1|NA
CASNQGEANYGYTF
TGTGCCAGCAATCAGGGGGAAGCTAACTATGGCTACACCTTC
>TRBV7-9|TRBJ1-2|TRBD1|NA
CASSSGGPKGYTF
TGTGCCAGCAGCTCAGGGGGCCCCAAAGGCTACACCTTC
>TRBV6-5|TRBJ2-3|NA|NA
CASTTDTQYF
TGTGCCAGCACGACAGATACGCAGTATTTT
>TRBV6-1|TRBJ2-3|TRBD2|once
CASSESSGGDTQYF
TGTGCCAGCAGTGAATCCAGCGGGGGTGATACGCAGTATTTT
>TRBV5-4|TRBJ2-7|TRBD1|NA
CASSLWTGVEQYF
TGTGCCAGCAGCCTGTGGACAGGGGTCGAGCAGTACTTC
>TRBV9|TRBJ2-1|NA|NA
CASSPWDTYSYNEQFF
TGTGCCAGCAGCCCTTGGGACACCTACTCCTACAATGAGCAGTTCTTC
>TRBV9|TRBJ2-2|NA|NA
CASRGAGELFF
TGTGCCAGCAGGGGCGCCGGGGAGCTGTTTTTT
>TRBV4-1|TRBJ2-7|NA|NA
CASSQDHGAYEQYF
TGCGCCAGCAGCCAAGATCACGGAGCCTACGAGCAGTACTTC
>TRBV6-1|TRBJ1-5|NA|NA
CASSEARGHQKNQPQHF
TGTGCCAGCAGTGAAGCTCGGGGACACCAGAAAAATCAGCCCCAGCATTTT
>TRBV2|TRBJ2-2|NA|NA
CASSGQRGPGELFF
TGTGCCAGCAGTGGACAACGTGGTCCCGGGGAGCTGTTTTTT
>TRBV9|TRBJ1-6|NA|NA
CASSVGTLAYNSPLHF
TGTGCCAGCAGCGTCGGGACACTCGCCTATAATTCACCCCTCCACTTT
>TRBV5-1|TRBJ1-1|TRBD1|many
CASSLGTVGDTEAFF
TGCGCCAGCAGCTTAGGGACAGTCGGCGACACTGAAGCTTTCTTT
>TRBV27|TRBJ2-7|TRBD1|NA
CASSPTPDRLSYEQYF
TGTGCCAGCAGTCCCACTCCGGACAGGCTCTCCTACGAGCAGTACTTC
>TRBV7-8|TRBJ1-6|NA|NA
CASSLGISSPLHF
TGTGCCAGCAGCTTAGGCATTAGTTCACCCCTCCACTTT
>TRBV5-1|TRBJ1-2|NA|few
CASSWSNYGYTF
TGCGCCAGCAGCTGGAGTAACTATGGCTACACCTTC
>TRBV18|TRBJ1-2|TRBD1|NA
CASSPRDRDNYGYTF
TGTGCCAGCTCACCACGGGACAGGGACAACTATGGCTACACCTTC
>TRBV2|TRBJ2-7|NA|NA
CASSAPGQLYTYEQYF
TGTGCCAGCAGTGCTCCGGGACAACTCTATACCTACGAGCAGTACTTC
>TRBV7-6|TRBJ1-3|NA|NA
CASSPHSGNTIYF
TGTGCCAGCAGCCCCCACTCTGGAAACACCATATATTTT
>TRBV9|TRBJ2-5|TRBD1|NA
CASGTGLGQETQYF
TGTGCCAGTGGGACAGGGTTGGGTCAAGAGACCCAGTACTTC
>TRBV7-6|TRBJ2-7|TRBD1|NA
CASSLGPGTEPYEQYF
TGTGCCAGCAGCTTAGGTCCCGGGACAGAGCCCTACGAGCAGTACTTC
>TRBV6-1|TRBJ2-1|TRBD2|few
CASSEYGGGLYNEQFF
TGTGCCAGCAGTGAATATGGCGGGGGGCTTTACAATGAGCAGTTCTTC
>TRBV7-9|TRBJ2-1|TRBD2|NA
CASSSPGLGYNEQFF
TGTGCCAGCAGCTCGCCGGGACTAGGGTACAATGAGCAGTTCTTC
>TRBV6-5|TRBJ2-5|NA|NA
CASSYRASLVGETQYF
TGTGCCAGCAGTTACCGGGCTAGCTTGGTCGGTGAGACCCAGTACTTC
>TRBV6-1|TRBJ1-1|NA|NA
CATQSRSNAEAFF
TGTGCCACCCAGTCACGGAGTAACGCTGAAGCTTTCTTT
>TRBV6-1|TRBJ1-2|TRBD1|NA
CASSSLSTGDYGYTF
TGTGCCAGCAGTTCCCTCTCAACAGGGGACTATGGCTACACCTTC
>TRBV2|TRBJ1-2|NA|once
CASSAPRDGTGYGYTF
TGTGCCAGCAGCGCTCCCCGGGACGGGACTGGCTATGGCTACACCTTC
>TRBV27|TRBJ1-2|TRBD1|NA
CASSLGTGFNYGYTF
TGTGCCAGCAGTTTAGGGACAGGGTTTAACTATGGCTACACCTTC